The 18 T cell receptor beta chains reported below all come from one sample, sequenced in a study of blood T cell repertoires in COVID-19. Method: immunoSEQ multiplex PCR; TCRdb's copy keeps in-frame clones and lacks some. The repertoire holds about 160,000 clones, with about 85% as singletons. The sequenced material came from peripheral blood. All receptors derive from a human donor with acute or convalescent COVID-19. The donor label of this sample is uncertain.

The rearrangement links TRBV12-5 to TRBJ1-6, with 7 bases matching TRBD1. V shed 4 bases, J shed 15 bases, and the junction held 6 bases outside the gene matches. The CDR3 spans 12 residues. From germline, CDR1 is LGHNT and CDR2 FRNRAP. CDR3 nucleotide sequence: TGTGCTAGTGGTTGGGACAGTTTTCGCCTCCACTTT. Protein product: CASGWDSFRLHF.

The V gene is TRBV6-5, the J gene TRBJ1-4; D is perhaps TRBD1 (5 bases). Germline CDR1 is MNHEY and CDR2 is SVGAGI. V dropped 8 bases and J dropped 6 bases, with 16 bases sitting between them. The CDR3 is 14 residues long. CDR3 DNA: TGTGCCAGCGGCCGACAGAACCAAGATGAAAAACTGTTTTTT. This encodes CASGRQNQDEKLFF.

CDR3 protein: CASSETGDRGHNEQFF. The CDR3 DNA sequence: TGTGCCAGCAGTGAAACGGGGGACAGGGGACACAATGAGCAGTTCTTC. The V gene is TRBV6-4, the J gene TRBJ2-1; 10 bases are a match to TRBD1. This CDR3 contains 16 residues. V dropped 3 bases and J dropped 5; count of bases not matched to a gene: 7. Germline assignment: CDR1 MRHNA and CDR2 SNTAGT.

This clone was recorded once. A junction boundary mismatches the germline segment, possibly from a read error. The chain is built from TRBV7-6 and TRBJ1-3; 7 nucleotides match TRBD1. CDR3 length: 14 amino acids. Germline CDR1 SGHVS, CDR2 FNYEAQ. Written as DNA, the CDR3 is TGTGCCAGCAGCCGAAGACAGGGTGGAGACACCATATATTTT. Encoded protein: CASSRRQGGDTIYF.

The chain carries TRBV2 and TRBJ1-1, with D perhaps TRBD1 (6 bases). CDR1 and CDR2 from the germline V gene are SNHLY and FYNNEI. The V end was cut by 2 bases, the J end by 7 bases, with 14 bases between. This CDR3 region has 14 residues. The CDR3 coding sequence is TGTGCCAGCAGTGAACCAGGGGAGGGGAATGAAGCTTTCTTT. Amino acids: CASSEPGEGNEAFF.

V gene TRBV19 combines with J gene TRBJ2-5; D unclear. Trimming shortened V by 3 bases and J by 0 bases, and 8 bases separated the two germline ends. The germline gives CDR1 LNHDA, CDR2 SQIVND (reference sequence). The CDR3 runs 14 residues. CDR3 region: CASSIQAYQETQYF. CDR3 nucleotide sequence: TGTGCCAGTAGTATCCAGGCGTACCAAGAGACCCAGTACTTC.

The V call is TRBV7-2, the J call TRBJ2-5; 10 bases are shared with TRBD1. Losses at the gene ends were 3 bases for V and 5 bases for J; bases not matched to a gene: 3. CDR1 is SGHTA, CDR2 FQGNSA, per germline. The CDR3 runs 14 residues. CDR3 sequence reads: CASSFDRGLETQYF. The CDR3 nucleotides are TGTGCCAGCAGCTTTGACAGGGGGCTGGAGACCCAGTACTTC.

The CDR3 sequence is CASSYSGHEKLFF. CDR3 in DNA: TGTGCCAGCAGTTACTCTGGCCATGAAAAACTGTTTTTT. The chain couples TRBV6-6 to TRBJ1-4; D ambiguous. CDR1 is MNHNY and CDR2 is SVGAGI in the germline V gene (reference sequence). The CDR3 is 13 residues long. V shed 0 bases and J shed 6 bases, with 5 bases lying between them.

The chain has TRBV7-9 and TRBJ2-7; 8 nucleotides agree with TRBD1. This CDR3 region has 16 residues. Per the germline V gene, CDR1 is SEHNR and CDR2 is FQNEAQ (reference sequence). V lost 6 bases to trimming and J lost 2 bases; unmatched junction nucleotides: 12. This chain's CDR3 is CASSGSRGRNPYEQYF. Written as DNA, the CDR3 is TGTGCCAGCAGTGGATCCAGGGGGCGCAATCCCTACGAGCAGTACTTC.

The CDR3 reads CASSLLPTAMNTEAFF. CDR3 bases: TGTGCCAGCAGTTTACTACCGACAGCCATGAACACTGAAGCTTTCTTT. The gene calls are TRBV7-3 and TRBJ1-1, with D possibly matching TRBD1 (5 bases). V was pared by 6 bases and J by 0 bases, with 17 bases between. In germline, CDR1 is SGHTA, CDR2 FQGTGA. The CDR3 has 16 amino acids. Drawing the rest from reference TRBV7-3 and TRBJ1-1, the complete variable domain is GAGVSQTPSNKVTEKGKYVELRCDPISGHTALYWYRQSLGQGPEFLIYFQGTGAADDSGLPNDRFFAVRPEGSVSTLKIQRTERGDSAVYLCASSLLPTAMNTEAFFGQGTRLTVV.

In DNA form, the CDR3 reads TGTGCCAGCGCGGGCGGTAACGAGCAGTACTTC. Encoded protein: CASAGGNEQYF. This chain connects TRBV5-4 to TRBJ2-7; D might be TRBD2 (5 bases). This CDR3 is built from 11 residues. V lost 7 bases and J lost 5, with 10 bases in between. Germline V gene sequence: CDR1 SGHNT, CDR2 YYREEE (reference sequence).

V and J are TRBV7-9 and TRBJ2-3, with 8 bases fitting TRBD2. The CDR3 is made up of 17 amino acids. Germline lookup yields CDR1 SEHNR and CDR2 FQNEAQ (reference sequence). Losses at the gene ends were 0 bases for V and 8 bases for J; bases not matched to a gene: 13. The CDR3 sequence is CASSLASSGGGGGTQYF. Here the CDR3 DNA reads TGTGCCAGCAGCTTAGCGAGCAGCGGGGGTGGCGGAGGTACGCAGTATTTT.

The rearrangement joins TRBV7-9 to TRBJ2-2; weak D call: TRBD1 (5 bases). The germline V gene has CDR1 SEHNR and CDR2 FQNEAQ (reference sequence). The CDR3 totals 16 residues. Trimming took off 5 bases at V and 1 base at J, with 14 bases between the two ends. DNA of the CDR3: TGTGCCAGCAGCCTACTATCAGGGTGGAACACCGGGGAGCTGTTTTTT. Translated, it gives CASSLLSGWNTGELFF. Based on the CDR3 plus reference TRBV7-9 and TRBJ2-2, the full variable domain is DTGVSQNPRHKITKRGQNVTFRCDPISEHNRLYWYRQTLGQGPEFLTYFQNEAQLEKSRLLSDRFSAERPKGSFSTLEIQRTEQGDSAMYLCASSLLSGWNTGELFFGEGSRLTVL.

The chain couples TRBV25-1 to TRBJ1-6, with TRBD1 matching 8 bases. J was trimmed by 6 bases and V by 3 bases; bases with no gene match: 4. Germline V CDR1 and CDR2: MGHDK, SYGVNS. This CDR3 has 15 amino acids. The CDR3 here is CASSEQGAGNSPLHF. The CDR3 DNA is TGTGCCAGCAGTGAGCAGGGGGCGGGTAATTCACCCCTCCACTTT.

CDR3 amino acids: CASSQSPGGEKANYGYTF. The CDR3 region has the DNA TGCGCCAGCAGTCAATCGCCCGGGGGGGAGAAGGCTAACTATGGCTACACCTTC. The V and J genes are TRBV23-1 and TRBJ1-2; a weak D match, TRBD1 (5 bases). TRBV23-1 is designated an ORF whose function remains uncertain. V lost 0 bases and J 0 bases, leaving 17 bases between the germline ends. The CDR3 extends over 18 amino acids.

J is TRBJ1-2 and V is TRBV28; D uncertain. V lost 6 bases and J 10 bases, leaving 18 bases between the germline ends. The CDR3 extends over 13 amino acids. In germline, CDR1 is MDHEN, CDR2 SYDVKM. For the CDR3, the DNA is TGTGCCAGCAGCCTGGGCCACAAGGGAGACTACACCTTC. Translating gives CASSLGHKGDYTF.

This chain connects TRBV18 to TRBJ1-4, with D perhaps matching TRBD1 (5 bases). Trimming pared 2 bases from V and 4 bases from J, leaving 20 bases between. The germline gives CDR1 KGHSH, CDR2 LQKENI. The CDR3 totals 18 residues. CDR3 region: CASSPRNPSGGINEKLFF. The CDR3 DNA reads TGTGCCAGCTCACCAAGGAACCCCAGTGGGGGGATTAATGAAAAACTGTTTTTT.

This sequence joins TRBV30 and TRBJ1-1, with 9 bases that match TRBD1. The CDR3 extends over 13 amino acids. CDR1 is GTSNPN and CDR2 is SVGIG in the germline V gene (reference sequence). V was pared by 2 bases and J by 3 bases, with 1 base of the junction left unmatched. CDR3 amino acids: CAWSRQGDTEAFF. For the CDR3, the DNA is TGTGCCTGGAGTAGACAGGGGGACACTGAAGCTTTCTTT.